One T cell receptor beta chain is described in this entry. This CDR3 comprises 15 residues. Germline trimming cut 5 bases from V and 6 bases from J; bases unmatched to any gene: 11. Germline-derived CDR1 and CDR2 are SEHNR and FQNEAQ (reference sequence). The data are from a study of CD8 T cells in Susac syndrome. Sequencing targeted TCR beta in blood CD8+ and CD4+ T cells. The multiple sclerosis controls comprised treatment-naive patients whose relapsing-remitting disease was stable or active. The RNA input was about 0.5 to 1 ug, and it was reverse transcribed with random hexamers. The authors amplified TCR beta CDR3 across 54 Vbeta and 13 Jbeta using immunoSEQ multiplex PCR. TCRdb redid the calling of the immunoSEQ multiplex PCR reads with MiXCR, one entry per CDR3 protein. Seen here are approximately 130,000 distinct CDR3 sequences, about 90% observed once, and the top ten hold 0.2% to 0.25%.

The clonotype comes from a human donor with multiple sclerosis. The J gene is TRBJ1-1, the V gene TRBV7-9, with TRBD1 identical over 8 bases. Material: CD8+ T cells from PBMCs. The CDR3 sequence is CASSPRGPSPAEAFF. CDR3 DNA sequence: TGTGCCAGCAGCCCCAGGGGGCCTAGCCCCGCTGAAGCTTTCTTT.